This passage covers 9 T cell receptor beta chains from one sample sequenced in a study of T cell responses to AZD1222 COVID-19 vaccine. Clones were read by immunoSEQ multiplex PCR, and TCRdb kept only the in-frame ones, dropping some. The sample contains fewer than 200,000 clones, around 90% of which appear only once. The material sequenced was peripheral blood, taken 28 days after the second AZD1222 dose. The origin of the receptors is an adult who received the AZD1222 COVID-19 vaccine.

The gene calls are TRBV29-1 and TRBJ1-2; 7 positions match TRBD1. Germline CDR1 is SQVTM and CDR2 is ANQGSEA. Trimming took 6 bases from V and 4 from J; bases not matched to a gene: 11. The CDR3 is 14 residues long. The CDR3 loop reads CSVAAEGAGYGYTF. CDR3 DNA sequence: TGCAGCGTAGCCGCGGAGGGGGCAGGCTATGGCTACACCTTC.

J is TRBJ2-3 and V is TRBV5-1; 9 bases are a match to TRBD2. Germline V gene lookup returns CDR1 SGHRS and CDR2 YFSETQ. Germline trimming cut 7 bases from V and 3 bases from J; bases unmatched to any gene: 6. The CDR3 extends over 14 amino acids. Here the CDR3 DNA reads TGCGCCAGCGTGGAGGGACTAGCAACAGATACGCAGTATTTT. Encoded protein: CASVEGLATDTQYF. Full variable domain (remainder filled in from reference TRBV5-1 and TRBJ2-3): KAGVTQTPRYLIKTRGQQVTLSCSPISGHRSVSWYQQTPGQGLQFLFEYFSETQRNKGNFPGRFSGRQFSNSRSEMNVSTLELGDSALYLCASVEGLATDTQYFGPGTRLTVL.

CDR3 protein: CASSLGVAANYGYTF. The CDR3 nucleotides read TGTGCCAGCAGCTTAGGGGTGGCGGCTAACTATGGCTACACCTTC. V and J are TRBV13 and TRBJ1-2; D is ambiguous. V was cut by 0 bases and J by 0 bases, with 8 bases left in between. This CDR3 is built from 15 residues. Germline-derived CDR1 and CDR2 are PRHDT and FYEKMQ (reference sequence).

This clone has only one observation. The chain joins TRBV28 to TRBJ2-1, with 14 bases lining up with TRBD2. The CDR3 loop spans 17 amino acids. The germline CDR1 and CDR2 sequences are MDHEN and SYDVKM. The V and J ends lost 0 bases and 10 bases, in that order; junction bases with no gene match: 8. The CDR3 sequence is CASSLWRLAGGPGEQFF. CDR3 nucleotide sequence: TGTGCCAGCAGTTTATGGAGACTAGCGGGGGGGCCGGGGGAGCAGTTCTTC.

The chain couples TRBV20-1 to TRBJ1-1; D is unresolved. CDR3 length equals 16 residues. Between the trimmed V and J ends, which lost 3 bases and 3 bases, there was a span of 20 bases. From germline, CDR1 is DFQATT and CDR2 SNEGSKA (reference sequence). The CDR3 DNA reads TGCAGTGCTAGTTTTCCGACGGGCGGCTTGGACACTGAAGCTTTCTTT. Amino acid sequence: CSASFPTGGLDTEAFF.

CDR3 sequence (DNA): TGTGCCATCAGCGACAGCTACTCCTACGAGCAGTACTTC. Protein sequence: CAISDSYSYEQYF. The genes are TRBV10-3 and TRBJ2-7; D is possibly TRBD1 (5 bases). From germline, CDR1 is ENHRY and CDR2 SYGVKD. Trimming left V 6 bases short and J 0 bases short, with 9 bases between. This CDR3 is built from 13 residues.

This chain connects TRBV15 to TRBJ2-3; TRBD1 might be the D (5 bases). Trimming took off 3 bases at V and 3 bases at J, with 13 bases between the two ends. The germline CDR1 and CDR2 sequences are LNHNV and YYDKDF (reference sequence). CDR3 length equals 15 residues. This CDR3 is CATSSQGRGTDTQYF. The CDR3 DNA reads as TGTGCCACCAGCAGCCAGGGTAGGGGTACAGATACGCAGTATTTT.

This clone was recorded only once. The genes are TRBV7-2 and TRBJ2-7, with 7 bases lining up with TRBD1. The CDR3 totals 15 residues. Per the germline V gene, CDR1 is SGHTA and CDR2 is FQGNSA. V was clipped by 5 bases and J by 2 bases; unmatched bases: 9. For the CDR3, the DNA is TGTGCCAGCAGCCCCCACAGGGGAGAAACCTACGAGCAGTACTTC. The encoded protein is CASSPHRGETYEQYF.

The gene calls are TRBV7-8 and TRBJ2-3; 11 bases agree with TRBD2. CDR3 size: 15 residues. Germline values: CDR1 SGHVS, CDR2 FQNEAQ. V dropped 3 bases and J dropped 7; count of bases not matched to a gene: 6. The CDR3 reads CASSFPGTSGNTQYF. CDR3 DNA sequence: TGTGCCAGCAGCTTCCCCGGGACTAGCGGAAATACGCAGTATTTT. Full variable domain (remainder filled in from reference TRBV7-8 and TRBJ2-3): GAGVSQSPRYKVAKRGQDVALRCDPISGHVSLFWYQQALGQGPEFLTYFQNEAQLDKSGLPSDRFFAERPEGSVSTLKIQRTQQEDSAVYLCASSFPGTSGNTQYFGPGTRLTVL.